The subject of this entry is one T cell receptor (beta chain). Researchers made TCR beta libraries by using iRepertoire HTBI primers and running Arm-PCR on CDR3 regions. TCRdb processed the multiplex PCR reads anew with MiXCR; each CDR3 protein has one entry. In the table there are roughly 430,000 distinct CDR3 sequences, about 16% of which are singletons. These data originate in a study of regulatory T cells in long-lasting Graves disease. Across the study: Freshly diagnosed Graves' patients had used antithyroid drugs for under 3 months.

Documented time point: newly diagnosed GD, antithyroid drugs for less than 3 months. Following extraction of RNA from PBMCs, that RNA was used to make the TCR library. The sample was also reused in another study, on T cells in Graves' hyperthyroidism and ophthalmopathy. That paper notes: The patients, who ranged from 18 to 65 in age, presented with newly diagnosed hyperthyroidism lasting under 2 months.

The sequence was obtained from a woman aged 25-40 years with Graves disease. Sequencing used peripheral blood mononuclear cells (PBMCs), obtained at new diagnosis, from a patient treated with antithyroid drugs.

CDR3 bases: TGTGCCAGCAGCAAGTACAGGGGAAGGGACACTGAAGCTTTCTTT. Its translation: CASSKYRGRDTEAFF. V is TRBV9 and J is TRBJ1-1; TRBD1 matches at 7 bases. Trimming took 4 bases from V and 3 from J; bases not matched to a gene: 9. Germline values: CDR1 SGDLS, CDR2 YYNGEE. CDR3 length equals 15 residues.